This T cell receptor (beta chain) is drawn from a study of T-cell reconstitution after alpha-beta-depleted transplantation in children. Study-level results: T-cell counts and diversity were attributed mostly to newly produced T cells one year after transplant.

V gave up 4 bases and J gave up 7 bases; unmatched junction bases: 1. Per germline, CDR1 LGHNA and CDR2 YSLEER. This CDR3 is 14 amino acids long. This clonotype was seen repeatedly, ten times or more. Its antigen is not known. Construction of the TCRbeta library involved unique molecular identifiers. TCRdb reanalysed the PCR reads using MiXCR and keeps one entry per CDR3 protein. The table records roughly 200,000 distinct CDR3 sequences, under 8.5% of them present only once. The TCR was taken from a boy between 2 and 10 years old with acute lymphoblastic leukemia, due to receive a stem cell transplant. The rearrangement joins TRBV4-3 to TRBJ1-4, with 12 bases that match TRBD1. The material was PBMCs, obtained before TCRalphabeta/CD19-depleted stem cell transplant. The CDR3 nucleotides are TGCGCCAGCAGCCGGGGACAGGGGGCTGAAAAACTGTTTTTT. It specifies CASSRGQGAEKLFF.